This T cell receptor beta chain was sequenced in a study of T cell responses to AZD1222 COVID-19 vaccine. In the case of this clone: Its antigen is currently unknown.

Overall study results and limits: Spike-specific TCR breadth rose after two AZD1222 doses, and depth rose as well. Vaccine-associated CD4 TCRs ranged over spike, dominating at 160-218 and 743-854. Baseline antibody screening turned up just a handful of seropositive AZD1222 recipients.

The CDR3 is 17 amino acids. Germline values: CDR1 MNHEY, CDR2 SMNVEV (reference sequence). V lost 5 bases to trimming and J lost 3 bases; unmatched junction nucleotides: 12. The data were produced by immunoSEQ multiplex PCR, yet TCRdb's version contains in-frame clones alone and is incomplete. The sample yields around 100,000 clones, roughly 86% seen once. The rearrangement joins TRBV27 to TRBJ2-1; TRBD1 agrees at 8 bases. Material: peripheral blood, obtained 28 days after the second dose of the MenACWY control vaccine. This clonotype was obtained from an adult who received the MenACWY meningococcal vaccine as a control. Written as DNA, the CDR3 is TGTGCCAGCAGTCCATTACGCGTCAGGGGGCTCTACAATGAGCAGTTCTTC. The encoded protein is CASSPLRVRGLYNEQFF.